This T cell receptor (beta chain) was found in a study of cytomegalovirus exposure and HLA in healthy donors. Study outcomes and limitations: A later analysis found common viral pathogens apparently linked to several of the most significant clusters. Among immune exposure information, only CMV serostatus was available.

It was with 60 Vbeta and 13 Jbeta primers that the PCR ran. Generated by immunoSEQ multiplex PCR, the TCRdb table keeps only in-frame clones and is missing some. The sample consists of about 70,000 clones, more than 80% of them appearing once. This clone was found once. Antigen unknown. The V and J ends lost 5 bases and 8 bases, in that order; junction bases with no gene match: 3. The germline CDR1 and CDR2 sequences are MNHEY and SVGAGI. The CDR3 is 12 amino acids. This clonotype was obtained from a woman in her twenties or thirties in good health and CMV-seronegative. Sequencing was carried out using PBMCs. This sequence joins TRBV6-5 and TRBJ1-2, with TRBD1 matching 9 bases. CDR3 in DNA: TGTGCCAGCAGTGGGACAGGGTTCGGCTACACCTTC. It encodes CASSGTGFGYTF.